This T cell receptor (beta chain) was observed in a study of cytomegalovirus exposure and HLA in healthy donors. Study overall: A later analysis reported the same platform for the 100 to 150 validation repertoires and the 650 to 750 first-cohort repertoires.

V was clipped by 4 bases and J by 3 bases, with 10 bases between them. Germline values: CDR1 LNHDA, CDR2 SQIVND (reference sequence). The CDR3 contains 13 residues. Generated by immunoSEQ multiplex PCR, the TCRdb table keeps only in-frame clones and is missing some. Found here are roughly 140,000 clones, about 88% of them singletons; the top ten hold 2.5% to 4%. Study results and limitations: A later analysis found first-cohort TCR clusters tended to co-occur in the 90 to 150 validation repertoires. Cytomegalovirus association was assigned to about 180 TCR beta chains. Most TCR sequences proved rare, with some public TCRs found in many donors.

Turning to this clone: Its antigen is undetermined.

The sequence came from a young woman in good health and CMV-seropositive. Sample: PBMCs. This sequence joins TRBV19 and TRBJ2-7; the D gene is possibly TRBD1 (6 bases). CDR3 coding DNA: TGTGCCAGTAGTAACCGGGACAACTACGAGCAGTACTTC. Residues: CASSNRDNYEQYF.